Below are 10 T cell receptor beta chains sequenced from a single sample in a study of blood T cell repertoires in COVID-19. The table came from immunoSEQ multiplex PCR; TCRdb's copy has only in-frame clones and leaves some out. The data contain 200,000 to 300,000 clones, more than 75% of them singletons. The sequenced sample consisted of peripheral blood. These receptors were taken from a woman aged 40 to 50 who had recovered from COVID-19.

The chain carries TRBV2 and TRBJ2-1, with 9 bases matching TRBD2. Germline CDR1 SNHLY, CDR2 FYNNEI. This CDR3 spans 12 amino acids. Here the CDR3 DNA reads TGTGCGTGTCTAGCGGGAAGCAATGAGCAGTTCTTC. It translates to CACLAGSNEQFF.

This chain links TRBV27 with TRBJ1-5; 8 bases align to TRBD1. This CDR3 spans 15 amino acids. With V trimmed by 8 bases and J by 6 bases, 12 bases remained unmatched. The V gene's germline CDR1 is MNHEY and CDR2 SMNVEV (reference sequence). The CDR3 region has the DNA TGTGCCAGCGGGTCTAGACAGGGGATACCTCAGCCCCAGCATTTT. Amino acid sequence: CASGSRQGIPQPQHF.

This clone has only one observation. The chain couples TRBV7-9 to TRBJ1-1; D may be TRBD1 (6 bases). The CDR3 has 17 amino acids. Germline V gene data show CDR1 as SEHNR and CDR2 as FQNEAQ (reference sequence). V was shortened by 2 bases and J by 1 base, with 17 bases between the two germline ends. In DNA form, the CDR3 reads TGTGCCAGCAGCTTACCGTCCTCCGGGACACCGAACACTGAAGCTTTCTTT. It yields the protein CASSLPSSGTPNTEAFF. Full variable domain (remainder filled in from reference TRBV7-9 and TRBJ1-1): DTGVSQNPRHKITKRGQNVTFRCDPISEHNRLYWYRQTLGQGPEFLTYFQNEAQLEKSRLLSDRFSAERPKGSFSTLEIQRTEQGDSAMYLCASSLPSSGTPNTEAFFGQGTRLTVV.

This sequence joins TRBV7-3 and TRBJ1-5; D not resolved. The CDR3 is 14 residues long. Trimming stripped 0 bases from V and 5 bases from J, with 8 bases between. Germline-derived CDR1 and CDR2 are SGHTA and FQGTGA. The DNA for the CDR3 is TGTGCCAGCAGCTTAACTCCAGCGGATCAGCCCCAGCATTTT. Translation: CASSLTPADQPQHF.

V and J are TRBV11-2 and TRBJ2-5; D possibly corresponds to TRBD2 (5 bases). This CDR3 spans 17 amino acids. V lost 1 base to trimming and J lost 8 bases, with 23 bases between them. The germline V gene encodes CDR1 SGHAT and CDR2 FQNNGV. CDR3 nucleotides: TGTGCCAGCAGCTTAGGTCCCGAACCTCCTATCTCGGGAACCCAGTACTTC. Its translation is CASSLGPEPPISGTQYF.

The V call is TRBV27, the J call TRBJ2-7; 8 nucleotides line up with TRBD1. V shed 5 bases, J shed 3 bases, and the junction held 12 bases outside the gene matches. There are 16 residues in the CDR3. CDR1 and CDR2 (germline): MNHEY, SMNVEV (reference sequence). CDR3 loop: CASSGYGTGFRYEQYF. CDR3 nucleotides: TGTGCCAGCAGTGGATACGGGACAGGATTTCGCTACGAGCAGTACTTC.

J is TRBJ1-1 and V is TRBV30; D is uncertain. V lost 0 bases, J lost 3 bases, and 8 bases lay in between. Looked up from germline, CDR1 is GTSNPN and CDR2 is SVGIG (reference sequence). The CDR3 covers 13 residues. The CDR3 spells CAWSVLFHTEAFF. In DNA form, the CDR3 reads TGTGCCTGGAGTGTACTCTTTCACACTGAAGCTTTCTTT.

V and J are TRBV6-2 or TRBV6-3 and TRBJ2-3; the match to TRBD2 covers 11 bases. Germline V lookup: CDR1 MNHEY, CDR2 SVGEGT. The CDR3 has 15 residues. V was pared by 5 bases and J by 6 bases, with 7 bases of the junction left unmatched. The CDR3 sequence: CASSLLAGAWDTQYF. DNA for the CDR3: TGTGCCAGCAGTCTACTAGCGGGGGCCTGGGATACGCAGTATTTT.

The chain is built from TRBV7-8 and TRBJ1-2, with TRBD1 matching over 7 bases. The CDR3 has 14 amino acids. The germline CDR1 and CDR2 sequences are SGHVS and FQNEAQ. The V and J ends lost 4 bases and 7 bases, in that order; junction bases with no gene match: 9. CDR3 bases: TGTGCCAGCAGCTCCCAACTCAACAGGGGTGGCTACACCTTC. It is translated as CASSSQLNRGGYTF.

The chain combines TRBV10-3 with TRBJ1-4; D unresolved. V was shortened by 6 bases and J by 8 bases, with 13 bases between the two germline ends. This CDR3 contains 13 residues. Germline V gene sequence: CDR1 ENHRY, CDR2 SYGVKD. The CDR3 coding sequence is TGTGCCATCAGCCTTCTTGAGGGCGAAAAACTGTTTTTT. Amino acids: CAISLLEGEKLFF.